This T cell receptor beta chain is drawn from a study of blood T cell repertoires in COVID-19. Study-level information: COVID-19 samples collected from the United States, Italy and Spain covered acute and convalescent phases. Nucleic acid was either cDNA or gDNA, and it came from T cells, B-cell-depleted T cells, or PBMCs.

CDR3 length: 16 residues. The germline gives CDR1 MDHEN, CDR2 SYDVKM. Trimming cost V 5 bases and J 3 bases; bases outside gene matches: 13. Only in-frame clones appear in the TCRdb table, and some are missing; sequencing was by immunoSEQ multiplex PCR. The table lists 70,000 to 80,000 clones, approximately 86% of them singletons, with about 12% in the top ten. The specimen sequenced was peripheral blood. The gene calls are TRBV28 and TRBJ2-7; 7 bases line up with TRBD1. This clonotype was sampled from a human donor in a cohort sampled during active COVID-19. CDR3 sequence (DNA): TGTGCCAGCAGTCCCCCCCAGACAGGGACCCTCTACGAGCAGTACTTC. Its protein is CASSPPQTGTLYEQYF.